This passage covers 16 T cell receptor beta chains from one sample sequenced in a study of low-dose radiotherapy and immunotherapy resistance in tumors. Time point here: before trial treatment. Alpha and beta chains were covered, as first-strand cDNA relied on TRAV- and TRBV-specific primers. TCR amplification ran roughly 21 PCR cycles using constant-region and V-primer adapter primers. TCRdb itself ran the reads through MiXCR, one entry per CDR3 protein. The table shows around 36,000 distinct CDR3 sequences, with around a third occurring only once. The sample consisted of PBMCs, taken before treatment. The receptors were gathered from a male donor with gallbladder cancer.

This clonotype was recorded many times. This chain links TRBV5-1 with TRBJ2-3, with 12 positions matching TRBD2. The trim removed 2 bases at V and 2 bases at J, leaving 6 bases unmatched. There are 17 residues in the CDR3. Germline V gene sequence: CDR1 SGHRS, CDR2 YFSETQ. The CDR3 loop is CASSFLAGGKPTDTQYF. The CDR3 DNA is TGCGCCAGCAGCTTTCTAGCGGGAGGGAAACCCACAGATACGCAGTATTTT.

On this clonotype itself: This likely reflects a read error, since a far larger clone is one base away. The chain is built from TRBV27 and TRBJ2-5; TRBD2 aligns across 10 bases. Germline CDR1 reads MNHEY; CDR2 reads SMNVEV (reference sequence). V shed 1 base and J 11 bases; nucleotides not matched to a gene: 13. The CDR3 covers 16 residues. The CDR3 bases are TGTGCCAGCAGTTTATTAGCGGGAGGCTCCTACAATGAGCAGTACTTC. Protein product: CASSLLAGGSYNEQYF.

This clonotype was counted ten times or more. The gene calls are TRBV20-1 and TRBJ2-7, with a weak D call TRBD1 (5 bases). Germline assignment: CDR1 DFQATT and CDR2 SNEGSKA (reference sequence). The V end was cut by 2 bases, the J end by 5 bases, with 10 bases between. The CDR3 covers 12 residues. The CDR3 protein is CSARKDTDEQYF. CDR3 coding DNA: TGCAGTGCTAGAAAGGACACCGACGAGCAGTACTTC.

This clonotype was seen many times. CDR3 coding DNA: TGTGCCAGCAGCCAGGGGACTAGCGGGAGATACGAGCAGTACTTC. This codes for CASSQGTSGRYEQYF. This rearrangement joins TRBV3-1 to TRBJ2-7; 14 bases map to TRBD2. Trimming took 3 bases from V and 4 from J; bases not matched to a gene: 2. The CDR3 length is 15 residues. The V gene's germline CDR1 is LGHDT and CDR2 YNNKEL (reference sequence).

This clonotype was seen at least ten times. The V gene is TRBV3-1, the J gene TRBJ1-1; D is possibly TRBD1 (6 bases). Germline lookup yields CDR1 LGHDT and CDR2 YNNKEL (reference sequence). Trimming shortened V by 3 bases and J by 8 bases, and 16 bases separated the two germline ends. The CDR3 loop spans 14 amino acids. The CDR3 reads CASSHRAAQGEAFF. The CDR3 region has the DNA TGTGCCAGCAGCCACCGGGCCGCCCAGGGGGAAGCTTTCTTT.

This clonotype has ten or more counts. The chain employs TRBV12-3 or TRBV12-4 and TRBJ2-3, with D maybe TRBD2 (6 bases). The CDR3 is 15 amino acids. V lost 5 bases to trimming and J lost 1 base, with 13 bases between them. The CDR3 loop reads CASSLRLGGTDTQYF. The CDR3 DNA reads TGTGCCAGCAGTCTCCGACTAGGGGGCACAGATACGCAGTATTTT.

Many counts were recorded for this clonotype. V usage is TRBV14 and J usage is TRBJ2-1, with 7 bases matching TRBD2. The V and J ends lost 4 bases and 7 bases, in that order; junction bases with no gene match: 10. Germline CDR1 and CDR2: SGHDN and FVKESK. The CDR3 covers 15 residues. CDR3 amino acids: CASSPGTTYWNEQFF. CDR3 sequence (DNA): TGTGCCAGCAGCCCCGGGACTACCTACTGGAATGAGCAGTTCTTC.

The J gene is TRBJ2-7, the V gene TRBV24-1; D is unresolved. The germline V and J ends were trimmed by 5 bases and 10 bases, with 17 bases remaining between them. The CDR3 covers 13 residues. Germline CDR1 is KGHDR and CDR2 is SFDVKD. The CDR3 DNA reads as TGTGCCACCAGTGGAGGTAGTGGGGATCGTCAGTACTTC. Protein: CATSGGSGDRQYF.

CDR3 amino acids: CASSAGTGPNQPQHF. DNA of the CDR3: TGCGCCAGCAGCGCCGGGACAGGGCCGAATCAGCCCCAGCATTTT. The chain recombines TRBV5-1 with TRBJ1-5; 9 bases are a match to TRBD1. The germline CDR1 and CDR2 sequences are SGHRS and YFSETQ. Trimming cost V 4 bases and J 4 bases; bases outside gene matches: 6. CDR3 length equals 15 residues.

This clonotype was found many times. The chain links TRBV5-1 to TRBJ2-3; TRBD1 might be the D (5 bases). The CDR3 spans 14 residues. Per the germline V gene, CDR1 is SGHRS and CDR2 is YFSETQ. Trimming took off 4 bases at V and 2 bases at J, with 11 bases between the two ends. This CDR3 reads CASSPLTVTDTQYF. CDR3 DNA: TGCGCCAGCAGCCCTTTGACAGTCACAGATACGCAGTATTTT.

In its sample, this clonotype was seen many times. The gene calls are TRBV20-1 and TRBJ1-6; 10 bases agree with TRBD1. Looked up from germline, CDR1 is DFQATT and CDR2 is SNEGSKA (reference sequence). J gave up 10 bases and V 5 bases, and 11 bases lay outside the gene matches. This CDR3 region has 15 residues. The CDR3 DNA follows: TGCAGTGCTGCCCGGGACAGGGGAAGAAAATCACCCCTCCACTTT. It encodes CSAARDRGRKSPLHF.

This clonotype was recorded many times. The CDR3 reads CASSFPAQSSYNEQFF. CDR3 DNA: TGTGCCAGCAGTTTCCCAGCCCAAAGCTCCTACAATGAGCAGTTCTTC. J is TRBJ2-1 and V is TRBV12-3 or TRBV12-4; no clear D. V lost 3 bases and J 0 bases, leaving 12 bases between the germline ends. The CDR3 contains 16 residues.

As DNA, the CDR3 is TGTGCCAGCAGCTTAAGGGCGCAGAATGGCTACACCTTC. Its translation is CASSLRAQNGYTF. This chain links TRBV7-9 with TRBJ1-2; D gene ambiguous. V was pared by 2 bases and J by 6 bases, with 10 bases between. Per germline, CDR1 SEHNR and CDR2 FQNEAQ (reference sequence). The CDR3 extends over 13 amino acids.

This clonotype was seen repeatedly, ten times or more. The V call is TRBV5-1, the J call TRBJ2-7, with D perhaps TRBD1 or TRBD2 (7 bases each). This CDR3 is 17 amino acids long. Per germline, CDR1 SGHRS and CDR2 YFSETQ. The V gene lost 2 bases and the J gene lost 3 bases, with 21 bases spanning the gap. CDR3 amino acids: CASSFDMSGTANYEQYF. DNA of the CDR3: TGCGCCAGCAGCTTTGACATGAGCGGGACAGCAAACTACGAGCAGTACTTC.

This clonotype was counted ten times or more. This sequence joins TRBV3-1 and TRBJ2-1; maybe TRBD1 (5 bases). The V gene lost 0 bases and the J gene lost 2 bases, with 11 bases spanning the gap. The CDR3 loop spans 16 amino acids. Germline-derived CDR1 and CDR2 are LGHDT and YNNKEL (reference sequence). The CDR3 nucleotides read TGTGCCAGCAGCCAAGACGCAGGGATCGCCTACAATGAGCAGTTCTTC. It codes for CASSQDAGIAYNEQFF.

This clonotype was seen a handful of times. The chain couples TRBV20-1 to TRBJ2-1; the match to TRBD2 covers 8 bases. The CDR3 is 13 residues long. Germline V gene sequence: CDR1 DFQATT, CDR2 SNEGSKA (reference sequence). V trimming: 4 bases; J trimming: 4 bases; junction bases outside the gene matches: 3. The CDR3 loop reads CSANQRGYNEQFF. The CDR3 nucleotides are TGCAGTGCTAATCAGCGGGGGTACAATGAGCAGTTCTTC.